This is a list of T cell receptor beta chains from one sample in a study of T cell responses to AZD1222 COVID-19 vaccine. Profiling relied on immunoSEQ multiplex PCR, and the TCRdb table lists in-frame clones only, not all of them. The sample carries 65,000 to 90,000 clones, about 90% recorded once. The sequenced sample was peripheral blood, obtained on day 0 of AZD1222 vaccination. All receptors come from an adult in good health. Each CDR3 is given with its conserved first and last residue. The order of the fields is V gene, D gene, J gene, clone size, CDR3 protein, CDR3 DNA. A D gene is named only where the DNA matches it firmly. The size of a clone is reported for some rows only, either as once, few or many, or as a class for expanded clones.

>TRBV3-1/TRBV3-2|NA|TRBJ2-7|NA
CASSLDLPGDEQYF
TGTGCCAGCAGCCTGGACTTACCAGGGGACGAGCAGTACTTC
>TRBV18|TRBD2|TRBJ2-1|few
CASSPDSGSNEQFF
TGTGCCAGCTCACCCGATAGCGGGAGTAATGAGCAGTTCTTC
>TRBV12-3/TRBV12-4|NA|TRBJ2-1|once
CASTQGPVEQFF
TGTGCCAGCACGCAGGGGCCGGTTGAGCAGTTCTTC
>TRBV30|TRBD1|TRBJ1-1|NA
CAWNRPGGFEAFF
TGTGCCTGGAATAGGCCAGGGGGGTTTGAGGCTTTCTTT
>TRBV27|NA|TRBJ2-3|few
CASSLYAGSTDTQYF
TGTGCCAGCAGTTTATACGCGGGAAGCACAGATACGCAGTATTTT
>TRBV6-1|NA|TRBJ2-5|NA
CASSEAPSYGTQYF
TGTGCCAGCAGTGAAGCCCCTAGCTATGGGACCCAGTACTTC
>TRBV27|NA|TRBJ2-1|NA
CASSSIRDEQFF
TGTGCCAGCAGTTCCATTAGGGATGAGCAGTTCTTC
>TRBV5-1|NA|TRBJ1-6|NA
CASSLVQAYNSPLHF
TGCGCCAGCAGCTTGGTTCAGGCGTATAATTCACCCCTCCACTTT
>TRBV4-2|NA|TRBJ2-3|NA
CASSQVGYTDTQYF
TGTGCCAGCAGCCAAGTTGGGTACACAGATACGCAGTATTTT
>TRBV9|NA|TRBJ1-4|NA
CASSSFSASGGEKLFF
TGTGCCAGCAGCTCATTCTCGGCCAGTGGGGGGGAAAAACTGTTTTTT
>TRBV15|TRBD2|TRBJ2-1|NA
CATSRAGLAGLPSYNEQFF
TGTGCCACCAGCAGAGCGGGACTAGCGGGCCTACCCTCCTACAATGAGCAGTTCTTC
>TRBV7-9|NA|TRBJ2-1|NA
CASSPPGTWVNEQFF
TGTGCCAGCAGCCCCCCGGGGACCTGGGTAAATGAGCAGTTCTTC
>TRBV7-3|TRBD2|TRBJ2-3|NA
CASTQNILAGFSTDTQYF
TGTGCCAGCACCCAAAACATTTTAGCGGGGTTTAGCACAGATACGCAGTATTTT
>TRBV5-4|NA|TRBJ1-2|NA
CASSPVSGEGGYTF
TGTGCCAGCAGCCCTGTATCAGGGGAGGGTGGCTACACCTTC
>TRBV7-9|TRBD1|TRBJ2-3|NA
CASSSSQGADTQYF
TGTGCCAGCAGCTCTTCACAGGGGGCAGATACGCAGTATTTT
>TRBV14|TRBD1|TRBJ1-1|NA
CASSAGGQNTEAFF
TGTGCCAGCAGCGCAGGGGGGCAGAACACTGAAGCTTTCTTT
>TRBV6-2/TRBV6-3|NA|TRBJ1-1|NA
CASSPLVQARDTEAFF
TGTGCCAGCAGTCCCTTGGTGCAGGCTCGAGACACTGAAGCTTTCTTT
>TRBV11-1|TRBD1|TRBJ1-1|NA
CASSPGTAKDTEAFF
TGTGCCAGCAGCCCGGGGACAGCGAAGGACACTGAAGCTTTCTTT
>TRBV5-1|TRBD1|TRBJ2-7|NA
CASSRTGESYEQYF
TGCGCCAGCAGCCGGACAGGGGAGTCCTACGAGCAGTACTTC
>TRBV21-1|NA|TRBJ1-2|NA
CASSQVTGTEANYGYTF
TGTGCCAGCAGCCAGGTAACCGGGACGGAAGCTAACTATGGCTACACCTTC
>TRBV5-5|TRBD2|TRBJ2-3|once
CASSPRLAGITDTQYF
TGTGCCAGCAGCCCGAGACTAGCGGGGATCACAGATACGCAGTATTTT
>TRBV2|NA|TRBJ1-5|NA
CASSEGGWGNQPQHF
TGTGCCAGCAGTGAAGGTGGATGGGGCAATCAGCCCCAGCATTTT
>TRBV25-1|NA|TRBJ2-6|NA
CASGPGGANVLTF
TGTGCCAGCGGTCCTGGGGGGGCCAACGTCCTGACTTTC
>TRBV7-3|NA|TRBJ2-3|NA
CASSQYGSGTDTQYF
TGTGCCAGCAGCCAATACGGGAGTGGGACAGATACGCAGTATTTT
>TRBV10-3|NA|TRBJ2-1|NA
CAISATSYNEQFF
TGTGCCATCAGTGCTACCTCCTACAATGAGCAGTTCTTC
>TRBV6-5|NA|TRBJ1-2|NA
CASITGGIGYTF
TGTGCCAGCATAACCGGGGGGATTGGCTACACCTTC
>TRBV2|TRBD1|TRBJ1-2|NA
CAIGGSYGYTF
TGTGCCATAGGGGGCAGCTATGGCTACACCTTC
>TRBV28|NA|TRBJ1-1|NA
CASSLGGGVTEAFF
TGTGCCAGCAGCCTGGGGGGGGGCGTTACTGAAGCTTTCTTT
>TRBV6-5|NA|TRBJ1-2|NA
CASSYGSGGADAGYTF
TGTGCCAGCAGTTATGGCAGCGGCGGGGCTGATGCTGGCTACACCTTC
>TRBV30|NA|TRBJ1-4|NA
CAWSGLRTQNEKLFF
TGTGCCTGGAGTGGGTTGAGGACGCAGAATGAAAAACTGTTTTTT
>TRBV11-1|NA|TRBJ1-1|NA
CATRTELNTEAFF
TGTGCCACCCGGACAGAATTGAACACTGAAGCTTTCTTT
>TRBV7-9|NA|TRBJ2-1|NA
CASSLATANEQFF
TGTGCCAGCAGCTTAGCGACGGCCAATGAGCAGTTCTTC
>TRBV6-6|TRBD1|TRBJ2-7|few
CASSWTGVEQYF
TGTGCCAGCAGTTGGACAGGGGTCGAGCAGTACTTC
>TRBV6-5|TRBD2|TRBJ2-3|NA
CASRPAGLPDTQYF
TGTGCCAGCAGGCCAGCGGGGCTCCCAGATACGCAGTATTTT
>TRBV7-9|NA|TRBJ2-3|NA
CASSPRAADTQYF
TGTGCCAGCAGCCCCCGGGCCGCAGATACGCAGTATTTT
>TRBV28|TRBD2|TRBJ2-2|NA
CASSFTLADYTGELFF
TGTGCCAGCAGTTTTACCCTAGCGGATTATACGGGGGAGCTGTTTTTT
>TRBV11-2|TRBD2|TRBJ2-1|NA
CASSTLAGKVYEQFF
TGTGCCAGCAGTACTCTAGCGGGGAAGGTCTATGAGCAGTTCTTC
>TRBV28|TRBD1|TRBJ2-7|few
CASSPSGTGVLEQYF
TGTGCCAGCAGCCCGTCCGGGACAGGGGTTCTCGAGCAGTACTTC
>TRBV28|TRBD1|TRBJ2-7|NA
CASSAPGQGYEQYF
TGTGCCAGCAGTGCCCCGGGACAGGGTTACGAGCAGTACTTC
>TRBV7-6|TRBD2|TRBJ2-5|NA
CASSSRGRLAGPETQYF
TGTGCCAGCAGCTCCAGAGGGAGACTAGCGGGGCCGGAGACCCAGTACTTC